A selection of T cell receptor beta chains follows, all from one sample in a study of T cells in Graves' hyperthyroidism and ophthalmopathy. One entry per CDR3 protein results from TCRdb running MiXCR on the multiplex PCR reads. Here the sample spans a few hundred thousand distinct CDR3 sequences, around 13% being singletons. The sequencing sample was made of blood. The receptors stem from a woman aged 40 to 50 with Graves' hyperthyroidism. Each CDR3 is given with its conserved first and last residue. The order of the fields is CDR3 protein, CDR3 DNA, D gene, J gene, clone size, V gene. The D gene is left open where the match is weak. Size values are once, few and many counts, or a class for expanded clones, and some rows have none.

CDR3aa: CASTQGQGGKLFF
CDR3nt: TGTGCCAGCACCCAAGGACAGGGTGGAAAACTGTTTTTT
d_gene: TRBD1
j_gene: TRBJ1-4
abundance: -
v_gene: TRBV28

CDR3aa: CASSNVGHTGSNSPLHF
CDR3nt: TGTGCCAGCAGTAATGTAGGACACACCGGGAGTAATTCACCCCTCCACTTT
d_gene: -
j_gene: TRBJ1-6
abundance: -
v_gene: TRBV25-1

CDR3aa: CASSPSSGANTGELFF
CDR3nt: TGTGCCAGCAGCCCATCTAGCGGGGCAAACACCGGGGAGCTGTTTTTT
d_gene: TRBD2
j_gene: TRBJ2-2
abundance: few
v_gene: TRBV5-6

CDR3aa: CASSDMGQVKPYEQYF
CDR3nt: TGTGCCAGCAGTGATATGGGACAGGTGAAACCCTACGAGCAGTACTTC
d_gene: TRBD1
j_gene: TRBJ2-7
abundance: many
v_gene: TRBV6-1

CDR3aa: CASSYERPSPNEQFF
CDR3nt: TGTGCCAGCAGCTATGAGCGGCCGTCCCCCAATGAGCAGTTCTTC
d_gene: -
j_gene: TRBJ2-1
abundance: many
v_gene: TRBV11-2

CDR3aa: CASSLGGSQTDTQYF
CDR3nt: TGTGCCAGCAGTTTAGGAGGGAGTCAGACAGATACGCAGTATTTT
d_gene: -
j_gene: TRBJ2-3
abundance: few
v_gene: TRBV12-3/TRBV12-4

CDR3aa: CSARDRTGRGSYNEQFF
CDR3nt: TGCAGTGCTAGAGATCGGACCGGCAGGGGATCCTACAATGAGCAGTTCTTC
d_gene: -
j_gene: TRBJ2-1
abundance: many
v_gene: TRBV20-1

CDR3aa: CSARDSGRGVNEQFF
CDR3nt: TGCAGTGCTAGAGACAGCGGGAGGGGTGTCAATGAGCAGTTCTTC
d_gene: TRBD2
j_gene: TRBJ2-1
abundance: many
v_gene: TRBV20-1

CDR3aa: CASSFISGFTDTQYF
CDR3nt: TGTGCCAGCAGTTTTATTAGCGGCTTCACAGATACGCAGTATTTT
d_gene: -
j_gene: TRBJ2-3
abundance: many
v_gene: TRBV12-3/TRBV12-4

CDR3aa: CASKLRQGSSLETQYF
CDR3nt: TGTGCCAGCAAGTTGAGACAGGGGTCGTCATTAGAGACCCAGTACTTC
d_gene: TRBD1
j_gene: TRBJ2-5
abundance: many
v_gene: TRBV2

CDR3aa: CASSLAGTGASATGNTIYF
CDR3nt: TGCGCCAGCAGCTTGGCCGGGACAGGGGCGTCTGCTACTGGAAACACCATATATTTT
d_gene: TRBD1
j_gene: TRBJ1-3
abundance: -
v_gene: TRBV5-1

CDR3aa: CASSSQGSRNQPQHF
CDR3nt: TGTGCCAGCAGCTCTCAGGGGTCTAGGAATCAGCCCCAGCATTTT
d_gene: -
j_gene: TRBJ1-5
abundance: few
v_gene: TRBV9

CDR3aa: CASSFQGGAGTEAFF
CDR3nt: TGTGCCAGCAGTTTTCAGGGGGGCGCAGGCACTGAAGCTTTCTTT
d_gene: TRBD1
j_gene: TRBJ1-1
abundance: many
v_gene: TRBV12-3/TRBV12-4

CDR3aa: CASSVEPRDYEQFF
CDR3nt: TGTGCCAGCAGCGTAGAACCCCGTGACTATGAGCAGTTCTTC
d_gene: -
j_gene: TRBJ2-1
abundance: -
v_gene: TRBV9

CDR3aa: CASSPTRPSRETQYF
CDR3nt: TGTGCCAGCAGCCCGACTAGACCATCCCGGGAGACCCAGTACTTC
d_gene: -
j_gene: TRBJ2-5
abundance: many
v_gene: TRBV3-1

CDR3aa: CSARSTGFYEQYF
CDR3nt: TGCAGTGCTAGATCCACCGGATTCTACGAGCAGTACTTC
d_gene: -
j_gene: TRBJ2-7
abundance: -
v_gene: TRBV20-1

CDR3aa: CASGLTNREAFF
CDR3nt: TGTGCTAGTGGCCTTACGAACAGGGAGGCTTTCTTT
d_gene: -
j_gene: TRBJ1-1
abundance: -
v_gene: TRBV12-5

CDR3aa: CSASFGGTEAFF
CDR3nt: TGCAGTGCTAGTTTCGGGGGCACTGAAGCTTTCTTT
d_gene: -
j_gene: TRBJ1-1
abundance: many
v_gene: TRBV20-1

CDR3aa: CSARPNDRAYNEQFF
CDR3nt: TGCAGTGCTAGACCAAACGACAGGGCCTACAATGAGCAGTTCTTC
d_gene: TRBD1
j_gene: TRBJ2-1
abundance: many
v_gene: TRBV20-1

CDR3aa: CASSLAPEGYNEQFF
CDR3nt: TGCGCCAGCAGCTTGGCCCCGGAGGGGTACAATGAGCAGTTCTTC
d_gene: -
j_gene: TRBJ2-1
abundance: many
v_gene: TRBV5-1

CDR3aa: CASSRDLSGANVLTF
CDR3nt: TGTGCCAGCAGTCGGGACCTCTCTGGGGCCAACGTCCTGACTTTC
d_gene: -
j_gene: TRBJ2-6
abundance: -
v_gene: TRBV2

CDR3aa: CASSRDSWDTEAFF
CDR3nt: TGTGCCAGCAGCCGGGACTCCTGGGACACTGAAGCTTTCTTT
d_gene: -
j_gene: TRBJ1-1
abundance: few
v_gene: TRBV5-6

CDR3aa: CASSLRQGEINTEAFF
CDR3nt: TGTGCCAGCAGCCTGAGACAGGGGGAGATTAACACTGAAGCTTTCTTT
d_gene: TRBD1
j_gene: TRBJ1-1
abundance: many
v_gene: TRBV7-8

CDR3aa: CASTPTRQSNTEAFF
CDR3nt: TGTGCCAGCACTCCGACACGGCAATCGAACACTGAAGCTTTCTTT
d_gene: -
j_gene: TRBJ1-1
abundance: -
v_gene: TRBV12-3/TRBV12-4

CDR3aa: CASSQVPTGTGEQYF
CDR3nt: TGTGCCAGCAGCCAAGTCCCGACAGGGACGGGGGAGCAGTACTTC
d_gene: TRBD1
j_gene: TRBJ2-7
abundance: many
v_gene: TRBV14

CDR3aa: CASSRQDKNTEAFF
CDR3nt: TGCGCCAGCAGCAGACAGGATAAGAACACTGAAGCTTTCTTT
d_gene: -
j_gene: TRBJ1-1
abundance: few
v_gene: TRBV5-1

CDR3aa: CAISGPDGGSGNTIYF
CDR3nt: TGTGCCATCAGTGGACCGGACGGGGGGTCTGGAAACACCATATATTTT
d_gene: -
j_gene: TRBJ1-3
abundance: -
v_gene: TRBV10-3

CDR3aa: CSARFAQTYEQYF
CDR3nt: TGCAGTGCTAGATTCGCCCAGACTTACGAGCAGTACTTC
d_gene: -
j_gene: TRBJ2-7
abundance: many
v_gene: TRBV20-1

CDR3aa: CSAREEGSYNSPLHF
CDR3nt: TGCAGTGCTAGAGAGGAGGGATCCTATAATTCACCCCTCCACTTT
d_gene: -
j_gene: TRBJ1-6
abundance: few
v_gene: TRBV20-1

CDR3aa: CASSLYSPRDEQFF
CDR3nt: TGCGCCAGCAGCTTGTACAGCCCGCGGGACGAGCAGTTCTTC
d_gene: -
j_gene: TRBJ2-1
abundance: many
v_gene: TRBV5-1

CDR3aa: CASSFLSPSGATNEKLFF
CDR3nt: TGTGCCAGCAGTTTTCTCTCCCCGTCGGGCGCAACTAATGAAAAACTGTTTTTT
d_gene: -
j_gene: TRBJ1-4
abundance: many
v_gene: TRBV27

CDR3aa: CASSPGRSGTDTQYF
CDR3nt: TGTGCCAGCAGTCCAGGGCGCAGCGGCACAGATACGCAGTATTTT
d_gene: -
j_gene: TRBJ2-3
abundance: many
v_gene: TRBV12-3/TRBV12-4

CDR3aa: CASTHRGGNEKLFF
CDR3nt: TGTGCCAGCACCCACAGGGGGGGGAATGAAAAACTGTTTTTT
d_gene: TRBD1
j_gene: TRBJ1-4
abundance: many
v_gene: TRBV28

CDR3aa: CASSTSPGQANEKLFF
CDR3nt: TGTGCCAGCAGTACATCTCCGGGACAGGCTAATGAAAAACTGTTTTTT
d_gene: TRBD1
j_gene: TRBJ1-4
abundance: -
v_gene: TRBV27

CDR3aa: CSASMAGVSHNEQFF
CDR3nt: TGCAGTGCTAGTATGGCGGGAGTATCCCACAATGAGCAGTTCTTC
d_gene: TRBD2
j_gene: TRBJ2-1
abundance: many
v_gene: TRBV20-1

CDR3aa: CSAPENYGYTF
CDR3nt: TGCAGTGCTCCAGAGAACTATGGCTACACCTTC
d_gene: -
j_gene: TRBJ1-2
abundance: few
v_gene: TRBV20-1

CDR3aa: CSARGLAGVFYEQYF
CDR3nt: TGCAGTGCTAGAGGACTAGCGGGAGTCTTTTACGAGCAGTACTTC
d_gene: TRBD2
j_gene: TRBJ2-7
abundance: many
v_gene: TRBV20-1

CDR3aa: CASSSHGQGGVEQYF
CDR3nt: TGTGCCAGCAGCTCACACGGACAGGGGGGTGTCGAGCAGTACTTC
d_gene: TRBD1
j_gene: TRBJ2-7
abundance: -
v_gene: TRBV7-8

CDR3aa: CASSFGLAGGPTDTQYF
CDR3nt: TGTGCCAGCAGCTTCGGACTAGCGGGAGGACCCACAGATACGCAGTATTTT
d_gene: TRBD2
j_gene: TRBJ2-3
abundance: many
v_gene: TRBV7-9

CDR3aa: CAWLLRGRTGELFF
CDR3nt: TGTGCCTGGCTCCTCCGGGGTCGTACCGGGGAGCTGTTTTTT
d_gene: -
j_gene: TRBJ2-2
abundance: many
v_gene: TRBV30

CDR3aa: CASIVTSGTDTQYF
CDR3nt: TGCGCCAGCATAGTGACTAGCGGCACAGATACGCAGTATTTT
d_gene: TRBD2
j_gene: TRBJ2-3
abundance: -
v_gene: TRBV10-2

CDR3aa: CASSEVLIVQGAQPQHF
CDR3nt: TGTGCCAGCAGTGAAGTTTTGATTGTCCAGGGAGCCCAGCCCCAGCATTTT
d_gene: -
j_gene: TRBJ1-5
abundance: few
v_gene: TRBV6-1

CDR3aa: CATSEGGRKYNEQFF
CDR3nt: TGTGCCACCAGTGAAGGCGGGAGAAAATACAATGAGCAGTTCTTC
d_gene: TRBD2
j_gene: TRBJ2-1
abundance: few
v_gene: TRBV24-1